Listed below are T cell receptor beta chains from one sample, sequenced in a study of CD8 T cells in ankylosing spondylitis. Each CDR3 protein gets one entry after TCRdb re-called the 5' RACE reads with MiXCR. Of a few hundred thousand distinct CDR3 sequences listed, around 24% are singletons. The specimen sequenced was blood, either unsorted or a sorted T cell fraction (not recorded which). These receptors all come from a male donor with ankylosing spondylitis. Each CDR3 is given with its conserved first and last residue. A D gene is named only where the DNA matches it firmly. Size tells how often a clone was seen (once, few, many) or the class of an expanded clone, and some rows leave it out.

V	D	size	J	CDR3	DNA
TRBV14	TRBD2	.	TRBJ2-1	CASSRGLGGRPYNEQFF	TGTGCCAGCAGCCGGGGACTAGGCGGGAGGCCATACAATGAGCAGTTCTTC
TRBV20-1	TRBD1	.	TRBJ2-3	CSAMWTGQGTDTQYF	TGCAGTGCTATGTGGACGGGACAGGGCACAGATACGCAGTATTTT
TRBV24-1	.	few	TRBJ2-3	CATSDRGAGGTFTDTQYF	TGTGCCACCAGTGACAGGGGGGCGGGAGGAACCTTCACAGATACGCAGTATTTT
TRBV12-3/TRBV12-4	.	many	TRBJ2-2	CASSAGTLNTGELFF	TGTGCCAGCAGTGCCGGGACCCTGAACACCGGGGAGCTGTTTTTT
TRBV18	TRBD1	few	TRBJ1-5	CASSDRGDQPQHF	TGTGCCAGCTCCGACAGGGGGGATCAGCCCCAGCATTTT
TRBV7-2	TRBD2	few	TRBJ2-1	CASSLVAGLGGYNEQFF	TGTGCCAGCAGCTTAGTAGCGGGGCTCGGGGGTTACAATGAGCAGTTCTTC
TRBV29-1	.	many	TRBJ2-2	CSVEDDPSSANTGELFF	TGCAGCGTTGAAGATGATCCCTCCTCCGCGAACACCGGGGAGCTGTTTTTT
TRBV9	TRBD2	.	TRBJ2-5	CASSVGVASGGQETQYF	TGTGCCAGCAGCGTAGGTGTTGCTAGCGGGGGGCAAGAGACCCAGTACTTC
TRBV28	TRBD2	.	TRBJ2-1	CASRPAGGPSYNEQFF	TGTGCCAGCAGACCCGCGGGAGGGCCTTCCTACAATGAGCAGTTCTTC
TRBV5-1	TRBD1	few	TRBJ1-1	CASSLQQGARRGAFF	TGCGCCAGCAGCCTCCAACAGGGGGCCCGGCGGGGAGCTTTCTTT
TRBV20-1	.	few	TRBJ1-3	CSATGAPLTRNTIYF	TGCAGTGCTACGGGGGCCCCCTTGACTCGGAACACCATATATTTT
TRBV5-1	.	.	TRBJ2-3	CASGALARTDTQYF	TGCGCCAGCGGTGCCTTAGCAAGAACAGATACGCAGTATTTT
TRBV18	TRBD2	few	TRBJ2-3	CASSPPSGRSDTQYF	TGTGCCAGCTCACCACCTAGCGGGAGATCAGATACGCAGTATTTT
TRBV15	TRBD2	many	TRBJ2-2	CATSRDLGGLGDGELFF	TGTGCCACCAGCAGAGATCTGGGGGGGTTAGGTGACGGGGAGCTGTTTTTT
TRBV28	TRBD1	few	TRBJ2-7	CASRDRGPTYEQYF	TGTGCCAGCAGAGACAGGGGGCCCACCTACGAGCAGTACTTC
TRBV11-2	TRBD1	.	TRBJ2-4	CASSLLPRIQGGLNIQYF	TGTGCCAGCAGCTTACTGCCTAGAATACAGGGGGGCTTAAACATTCAGTACTTC
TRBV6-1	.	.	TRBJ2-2	CASQRGLGGKRHTGELFF	TGTGCCAGCCAGAGAGGACTCGGCGGGAAGCGGCACACCGGGGAGCTGTTTTTT
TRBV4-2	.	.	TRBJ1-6	CASSQAWRSPLHF	TGTGCCAGCAGCCAGGCCTGGCGTTCACCCCTCCACTTT
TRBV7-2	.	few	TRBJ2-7	CASSLGLGAQTYEQYF	TGTGCCAGCAGCTTAGGGTTGGGGGCGCAGACCTACGAGCAGTACTTC
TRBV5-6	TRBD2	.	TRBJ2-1	CASSLDLAGENEQFF	TGTGCCAGCAGCTTGGACCTAGCGGGAGAGAATGAGCAGTTCTTC
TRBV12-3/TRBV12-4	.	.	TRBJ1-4	CASSFGTLNEKLFF	TGTGCCAGCAGTTTCGGGACGTTAAATGAAAAACTGTTTTTT